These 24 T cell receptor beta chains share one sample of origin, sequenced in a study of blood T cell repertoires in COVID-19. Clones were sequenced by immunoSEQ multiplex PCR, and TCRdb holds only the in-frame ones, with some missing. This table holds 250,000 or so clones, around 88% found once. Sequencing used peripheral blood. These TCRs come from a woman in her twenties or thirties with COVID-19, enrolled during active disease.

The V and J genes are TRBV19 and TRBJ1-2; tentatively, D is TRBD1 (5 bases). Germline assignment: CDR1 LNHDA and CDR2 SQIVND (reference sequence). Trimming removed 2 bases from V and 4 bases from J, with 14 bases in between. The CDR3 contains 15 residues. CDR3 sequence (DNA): TGTGCCAGTAGTATACTCGGGACTTTAGGCTATGGCTACACCTTC. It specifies CASSILGTLGYGYTF.

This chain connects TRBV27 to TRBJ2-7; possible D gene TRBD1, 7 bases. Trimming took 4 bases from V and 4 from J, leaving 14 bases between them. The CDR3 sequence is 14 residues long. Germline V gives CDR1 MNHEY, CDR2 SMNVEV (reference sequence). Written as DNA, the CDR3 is TGTGCCAGCAGTTCTACCAGGGGGGCGTACGAGCAGTACGTC. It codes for CASSSTRGAYEQYV.

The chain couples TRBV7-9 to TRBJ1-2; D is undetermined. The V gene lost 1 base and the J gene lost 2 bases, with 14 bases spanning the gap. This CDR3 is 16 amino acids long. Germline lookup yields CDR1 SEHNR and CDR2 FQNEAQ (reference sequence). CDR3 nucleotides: TGTGCCAGCAGCTTAGTAGTTCCCAATCCCAACTATGGCTACACCTTC. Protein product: CASSLVVPNPNYGYTF.

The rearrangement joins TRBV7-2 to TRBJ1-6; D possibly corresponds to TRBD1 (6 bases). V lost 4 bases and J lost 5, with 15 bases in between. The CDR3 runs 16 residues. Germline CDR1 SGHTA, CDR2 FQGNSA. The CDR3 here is CASSSAGVPNNSPLHF. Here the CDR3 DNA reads TGTGCCAGCAGCTCCGCAGGGGTCCCTAATAATTCACCCCTCCACTTT.

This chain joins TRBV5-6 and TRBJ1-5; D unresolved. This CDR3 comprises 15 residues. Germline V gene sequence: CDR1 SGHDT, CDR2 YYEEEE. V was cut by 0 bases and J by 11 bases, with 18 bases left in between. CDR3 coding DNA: TGTGCCAGCAGCTTGGGTGATCTCCCTAGGTCGGCCCAGCATTTT. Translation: CASSLGDLPRSAQHF.

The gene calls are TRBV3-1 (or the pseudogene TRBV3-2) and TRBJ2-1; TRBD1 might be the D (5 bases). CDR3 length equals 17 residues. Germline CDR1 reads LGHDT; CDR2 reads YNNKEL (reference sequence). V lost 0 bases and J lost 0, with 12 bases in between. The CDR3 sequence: CASSQDPGSRSYNEQFF. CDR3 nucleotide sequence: TGTGCCAGCAGCCAAGACCCAGGGTCACGCTCCTACAATGAGCAGTTCTTC.

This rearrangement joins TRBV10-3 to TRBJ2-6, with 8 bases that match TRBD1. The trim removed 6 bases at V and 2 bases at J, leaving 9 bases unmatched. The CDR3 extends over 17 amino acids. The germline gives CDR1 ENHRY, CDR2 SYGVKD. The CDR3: CAISRTGNGPGANVLTF. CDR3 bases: TGTGCCATCAGCCGGACAGGGAATGGACCTGGGGCCAACGTCCTGACTTTC.

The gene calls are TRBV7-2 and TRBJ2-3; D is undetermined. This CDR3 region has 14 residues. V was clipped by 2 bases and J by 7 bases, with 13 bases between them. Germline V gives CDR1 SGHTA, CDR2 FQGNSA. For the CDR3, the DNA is TGTGCCAGCAGCTTACAGGCTACAGCAAATACGCAGTATTTT. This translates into CASSLQATANTQYF.

DNA of the CDR3: TGCAGTGCTCGTGGGACAGAGAATCAGCCCCAGCATTTT. Translated: CSARGTENQPQHF. The V call is TRBV20-1, the J call TRBJ1-5, with 7 nucleotides matching TRBD1. With V trimmed by 5 bases and J by 4 bases, 5 bases remained unmatched. The CDR3 contains 13 residues. Germline loops: CDR1 DFQATT, CDR2 SNEGSKA (reference sequence).

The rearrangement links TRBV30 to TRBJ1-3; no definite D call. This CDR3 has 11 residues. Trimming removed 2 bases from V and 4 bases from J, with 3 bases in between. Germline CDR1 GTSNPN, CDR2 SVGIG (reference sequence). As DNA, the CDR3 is TGTGCCTGGAGTTCGGGAAACACCATATATTTT. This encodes CAWSSGNTIYF.

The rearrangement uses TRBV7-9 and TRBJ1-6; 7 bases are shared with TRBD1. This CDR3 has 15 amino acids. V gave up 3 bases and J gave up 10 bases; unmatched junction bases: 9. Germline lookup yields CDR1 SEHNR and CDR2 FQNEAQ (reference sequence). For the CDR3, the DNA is TGTGCCAGCAGCTTGAGTAACAGGGGCCTATCACCCCTCCACTTT. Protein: CASSLSNRGLSPLHF.

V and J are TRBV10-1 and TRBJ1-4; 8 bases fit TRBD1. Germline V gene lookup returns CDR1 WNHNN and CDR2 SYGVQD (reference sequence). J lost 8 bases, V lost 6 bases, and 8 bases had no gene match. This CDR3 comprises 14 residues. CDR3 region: CASSDGQGGEKLFF. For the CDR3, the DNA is TGCGCCAGCAGCGATGGACAGGGCGGCGAAAAACTGTTTTTT.

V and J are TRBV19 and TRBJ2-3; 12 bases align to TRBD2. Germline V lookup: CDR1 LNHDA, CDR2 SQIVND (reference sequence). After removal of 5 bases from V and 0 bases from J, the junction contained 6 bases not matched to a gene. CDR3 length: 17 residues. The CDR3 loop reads CASSSEGTSGSTDTQYF. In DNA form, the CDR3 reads TGTGCCAGTAGTTCCGAGGGGACTAGCGGGAGCACAGATACGCAGTATTTT.

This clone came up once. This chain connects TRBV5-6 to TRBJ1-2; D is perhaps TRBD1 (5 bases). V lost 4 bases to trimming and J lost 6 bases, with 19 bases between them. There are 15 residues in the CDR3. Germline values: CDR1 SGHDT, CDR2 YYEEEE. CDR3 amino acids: CASSGGVLYHNGYTF. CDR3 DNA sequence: TGTGCCAGCAGCGGGGGGGTGCTCTACCACAATGGCTACACCTTC.

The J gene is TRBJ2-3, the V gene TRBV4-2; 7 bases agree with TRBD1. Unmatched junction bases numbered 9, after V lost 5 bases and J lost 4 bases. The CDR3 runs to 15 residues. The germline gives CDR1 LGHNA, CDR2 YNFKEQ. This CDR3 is CASSSRQGMSDTQYF. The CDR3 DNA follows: TGTGCCAGCAGCAGTCGACAGGGCATGTCAGATACGCAGTATTTT.

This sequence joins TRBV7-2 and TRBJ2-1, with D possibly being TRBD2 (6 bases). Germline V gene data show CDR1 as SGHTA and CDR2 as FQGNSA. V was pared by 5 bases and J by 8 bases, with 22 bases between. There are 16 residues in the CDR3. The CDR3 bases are TGTGCCAGCAGCGTGGGGGAGACTAGGGATTATTATGAGCAGTTCTTC. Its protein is CASSVGETRDYYEQFF.

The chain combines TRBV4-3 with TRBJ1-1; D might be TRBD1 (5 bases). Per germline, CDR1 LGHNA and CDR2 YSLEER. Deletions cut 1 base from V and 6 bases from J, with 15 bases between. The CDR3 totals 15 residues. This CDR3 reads CASSQGPPGGAEAFF. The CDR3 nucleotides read TGCGCCAGCAGCCAAGGACCGCCGGGGGGGGCTGAAGCTTTCTTT.

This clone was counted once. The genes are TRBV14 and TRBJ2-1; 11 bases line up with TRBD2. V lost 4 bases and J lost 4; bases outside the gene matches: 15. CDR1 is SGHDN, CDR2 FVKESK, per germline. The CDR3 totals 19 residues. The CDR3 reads CASSLRTRTSGLGYNEQFF. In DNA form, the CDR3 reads TGTGCCAGCAGCCTACGAACCCGGACTAGCGGGCTCGGGTACAATGAGCAGTTCTTC.

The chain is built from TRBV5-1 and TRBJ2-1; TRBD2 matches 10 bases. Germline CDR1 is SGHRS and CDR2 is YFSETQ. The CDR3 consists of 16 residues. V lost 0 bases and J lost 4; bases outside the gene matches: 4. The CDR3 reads CASSLGLAGRYNEQFF. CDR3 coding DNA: TGCGCCAGCAGCTTGGGACTAGCGGGCAGATACAATGAGCAGTTCTTC.

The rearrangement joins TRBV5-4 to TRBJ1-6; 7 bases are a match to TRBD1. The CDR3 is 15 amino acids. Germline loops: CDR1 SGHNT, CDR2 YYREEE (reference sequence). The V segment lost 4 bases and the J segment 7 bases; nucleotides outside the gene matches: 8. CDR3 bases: TGTGCCAGCAGCCCAGGGACAGCTCTCAATTCACCCCTCCACTTT. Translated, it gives CASSPGTALNSPLHF.

The CDR3 protein is CASSPPTRQEPTSYNSPLHF. DNA of the CDR3: TGTGCCAGCAGTCCTCCGACCAGACAGGAACCAACCTCCTATAATTCACCCCTCCACTTT. The gene calls are TRBV6-6 and TRBJ1-6; possibly TRBD1 for D (6 bases). Germline V gene sequence: CDR1 MNHNY, CDR2 SVGAGI (reference sequence). There are 20 residues in the CDR3. V shed 5 bases and J shed 0 bases, with 23 bases lying between them.

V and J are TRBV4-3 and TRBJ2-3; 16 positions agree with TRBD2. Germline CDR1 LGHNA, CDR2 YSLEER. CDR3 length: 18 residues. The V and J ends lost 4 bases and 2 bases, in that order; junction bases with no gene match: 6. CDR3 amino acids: CASSPSGTSGRVTDTQYF. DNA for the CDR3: TGCGCCAGCAGCCCCTCCGGGACTAGCGGGAGGGTCACAGATACGCAGTATTTT.

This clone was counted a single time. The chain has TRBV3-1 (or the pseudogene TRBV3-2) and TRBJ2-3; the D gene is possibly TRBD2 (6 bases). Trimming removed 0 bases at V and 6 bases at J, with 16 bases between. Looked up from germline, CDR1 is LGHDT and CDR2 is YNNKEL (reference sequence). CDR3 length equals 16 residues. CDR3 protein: CASSQDPGVVEDTQYF. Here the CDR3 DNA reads TGTGCCAGCAGCCAAGATCCGGGAGTAGTCGAGGATACGCAGTATTTT.

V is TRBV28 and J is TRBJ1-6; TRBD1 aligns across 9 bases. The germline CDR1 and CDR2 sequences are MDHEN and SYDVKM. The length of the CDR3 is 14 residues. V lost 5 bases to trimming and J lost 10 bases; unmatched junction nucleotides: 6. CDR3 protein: CASSQTGGGSPLHF. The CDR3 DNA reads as TGTGCCAGCAGTCAGACAGGGGGAGGATCACCCCTCCACTTT.